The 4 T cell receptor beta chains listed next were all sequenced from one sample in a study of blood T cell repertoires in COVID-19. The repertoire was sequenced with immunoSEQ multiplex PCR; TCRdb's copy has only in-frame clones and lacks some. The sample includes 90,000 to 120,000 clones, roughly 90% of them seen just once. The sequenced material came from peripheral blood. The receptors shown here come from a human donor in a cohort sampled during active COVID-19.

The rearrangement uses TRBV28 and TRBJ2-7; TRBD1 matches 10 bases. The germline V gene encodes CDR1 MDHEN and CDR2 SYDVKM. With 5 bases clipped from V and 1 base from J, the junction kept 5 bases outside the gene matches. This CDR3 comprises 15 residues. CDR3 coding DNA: TGTGCCAGCAGTCGACAGGGGGCCCTTTCCTACGAGCAGTACTTC. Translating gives CASSRQGALSYEQYF. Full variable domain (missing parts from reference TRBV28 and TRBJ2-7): DVKVTQSSRYLVKRTGEKVFLECVQDMDHENMFWYRQDPGLGLRLIYFSYDVKMKEKGDIPEGYSVSREKKERFSLILESASTNQTSMYLCASSRQGALSYEQYFGPGTRLTVT.

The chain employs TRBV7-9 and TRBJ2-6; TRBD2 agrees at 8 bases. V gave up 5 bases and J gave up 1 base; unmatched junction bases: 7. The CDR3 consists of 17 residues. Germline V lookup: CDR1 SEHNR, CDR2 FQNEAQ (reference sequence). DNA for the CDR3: TGTGCCAGCAGCCTCCCCCCGGGAGGGTCTGGGGCCAACGTCCTGACTTTC. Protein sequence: CASSLPPGGSGANVLTF.

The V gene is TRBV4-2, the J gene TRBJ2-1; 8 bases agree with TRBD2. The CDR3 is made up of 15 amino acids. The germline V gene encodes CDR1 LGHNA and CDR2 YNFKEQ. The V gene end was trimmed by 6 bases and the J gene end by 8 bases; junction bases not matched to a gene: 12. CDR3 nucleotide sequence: TGTGCCAGCAGTTTCGGGACTAGGAGTGGGGATGAGCAGTTCTTC. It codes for CASSFGTRSGDEQFF.

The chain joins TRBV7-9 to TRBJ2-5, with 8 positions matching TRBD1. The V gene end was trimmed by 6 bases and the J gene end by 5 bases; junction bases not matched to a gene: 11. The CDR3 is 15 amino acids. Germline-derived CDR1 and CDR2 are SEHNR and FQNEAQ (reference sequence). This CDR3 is CASRTGELGVETQYF. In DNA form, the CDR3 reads TGTGCCAGCAGGACAGGGGAATTAGGGGTCGAGACCCAGTACTTC.